This T cell receptor beta chain was profiled in a study of technical replicates of blood from several donors. Method: immunoSEQ multiplex PCR; TCRdb's copy keeps in-frame clones and lacks some. The table shows about 83,000 clones, with over 85% occurring only once. CDR3 length: 15 residues. Trimming cost V 4 bases and J 5 bases; bases outside gene matches: 7. The germline V gene encodes CDR1 SGHDN and CDR2 FVKESK. The TCR comes from a human donor in good health. The sequenced material came from T cells isolated from PBMCs. V gene TRBV14 combines with J gene TRBJ2-7; 11 nucleotides align to TRBD1. The CDR3: CASSPRTGGSDEQYF. The CDR3 coding sequence is TGTGCCAGCAGCCCAAGGACAGGGGGCAGCGACGAGCAGTACTTC. Complete variable domain (other parts from reference TRBV14 and TRBJ2-7): EAGVTQFPSHSVIEKGQTVTLRCDPISGHDNLYWYRRVMGKEIKFLLHFVKESKQDESGMPNNRFLAERTGGTYSTLKVQPAELEDSGVYFCASSPRTGGSDEQYFGPGTRLTVT.